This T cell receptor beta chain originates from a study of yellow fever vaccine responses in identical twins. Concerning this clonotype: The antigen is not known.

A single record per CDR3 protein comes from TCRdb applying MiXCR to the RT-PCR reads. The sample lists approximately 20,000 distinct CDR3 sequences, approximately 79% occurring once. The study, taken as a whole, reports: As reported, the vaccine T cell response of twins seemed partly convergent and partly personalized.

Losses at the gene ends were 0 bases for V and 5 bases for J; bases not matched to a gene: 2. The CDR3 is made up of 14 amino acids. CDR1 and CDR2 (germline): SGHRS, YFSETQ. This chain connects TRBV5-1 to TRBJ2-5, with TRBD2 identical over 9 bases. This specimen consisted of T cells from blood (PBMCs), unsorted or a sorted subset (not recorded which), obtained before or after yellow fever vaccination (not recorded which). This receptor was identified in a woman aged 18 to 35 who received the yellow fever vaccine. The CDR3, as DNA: TGCGCCAGCAGCTTGGCTCTAGCGGGGGAGACCCAGTACTTC. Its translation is CASSLALAGETQYF. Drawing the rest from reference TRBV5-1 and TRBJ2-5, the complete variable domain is KAGVTQTPRYLIKTRGQQVTLSCSPISGHRSVSWYQQTPGQGLQFLFEYFSETQRNKGNFPGRFSGRQFSNSRSEMNVSTLELGDSALYLCASSLALAGETQYFGPGTRLLVL.